This T cell receptor (beta chain) originates from a study of T-cell reconstitution after alpha-beta-depleted transplantation in children. Unique molecular identifiers were used to barcode this TCRbeta library. From the PCR reads, TCRdb called clonotypes with MiXCR, one entry per CDR3 protein. Among 700,000 to 950,000 distinct CDR3 sequences listed, around 15% were seen once. The CDR3 length is 16 residues. Germline CDR1 SGHRS, CDR2 YFSETQ. After removal of 2 bases from V and 3 bases from J, the junction contained 8 bases not matched to a gene. General study points: Expanded graft clones numbering several hundred reportedly gave rise to alpha-beta T cells about two months after transplant. For some patients, TCRbeta diversity was high at day 60 because of recipient T cells and thymic progenitors that survived. Diversity and T-cell counts at one year after transplant derived mostly from new T cells.

Of note for this clonotype: Its cognate antigen is unknown.

The TCR was taken from a male patient aged 5 to 17 who had a stem cell transplant for acute lymphoblastic leukemia, so the T cells may come from the graft donor. This rearrangement joins TRBV5-1 to TRBJ2-1; 7 bases agree with TRBD2. Sequencing was performed on PBMCs, mostly from graft donor cells, taken 360 days after TCRalphabeta/CD19-depleted stem cell transplant. CDR3 amino acids: CASSFGGSLLYNEQFF. CDR3 coding DNA: TGCGCCAGCAGCTTCGGCGGGAGCCTCCTCTACAATGAGCAGTTCTTC.